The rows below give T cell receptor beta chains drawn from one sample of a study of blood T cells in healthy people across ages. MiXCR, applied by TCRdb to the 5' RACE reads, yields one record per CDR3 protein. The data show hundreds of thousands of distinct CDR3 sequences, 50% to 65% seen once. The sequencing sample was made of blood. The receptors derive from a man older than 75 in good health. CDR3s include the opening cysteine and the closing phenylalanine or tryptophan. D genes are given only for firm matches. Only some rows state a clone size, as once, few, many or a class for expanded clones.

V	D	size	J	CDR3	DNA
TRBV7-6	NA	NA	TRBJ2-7	CASSRHGLDKTGSLYEQYF	TGTGCCAGCAGCCGGCATGGGCTAGACAAGACCGGGAGTCTCTACGAGCAGTACTTC
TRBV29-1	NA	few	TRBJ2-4	CSVDMANIQYF	TGCAGCGTTGATATGGCTAACATTCAGTACTTC
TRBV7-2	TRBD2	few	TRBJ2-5	CASSLGGSGARGETQYF	TGTGCCAGCAGCTTAGGTGGTAGCGGGGCTCGGGGAGAGACCCAGTACTTC
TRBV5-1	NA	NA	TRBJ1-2	CASSSMIPQGGYGYTF	TGCGCCAGCAGCTCGATGATACCGCAGGGTGGCTATGGCTACACCTTC
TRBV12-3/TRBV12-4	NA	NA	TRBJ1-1	CASNREVEAFF	TGTGCCAGCAACCGTGAAGTTGAAGCTTTCTTT
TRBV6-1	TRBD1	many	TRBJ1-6	CASSDYVGQADIRSLHF	TGTGCCAGCAGTGATTATGTGGGACAGGCCGACATCCGCTCCCTCCACTTT
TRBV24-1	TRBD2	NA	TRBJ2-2	CATSDFPLAGGPAGELFF	TGTGCCACCAGTGATTTTCCACTAGCGGGAGGGCCCGCCGGGGAGCTGTTTTTT
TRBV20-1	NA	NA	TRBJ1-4	CSARDQGSTNEKLFF	TGCAGTGCTAGAGACCAGGGTTCAACTAATGAAAAACTGTTTTTT
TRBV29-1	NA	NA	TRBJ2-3	CSVRQGVSDTQYF	TGCAGCGTCCGCCAGGGAGTGTCAGATACGCAGTATTTT
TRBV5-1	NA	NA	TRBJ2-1	CASSLSGRSSYNEQFF	TGCGCCAGCAGCTTATCCGGTCGTAGCTCGTACAATGAGCAGTTCTTC
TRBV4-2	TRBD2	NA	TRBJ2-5	CASSQAPLAGGPKVTQYF	TGTGCCAGCAGCCAAGCCCCCCTAGCGGGGGGGCCGAAGGTGACCCAGTACTTC
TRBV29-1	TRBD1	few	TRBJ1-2	CSVEWTGSYGYTF	TGCAGCGTTGAGTGGACAGGTAGCTATGGCTACACCTTC
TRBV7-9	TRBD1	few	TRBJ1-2	CASKGRGRLVRDYGYTF	TGTGCCAGCAAAGGCAGGGGGCGCCTGGTTCGTGACTATGGCTACACCTTC
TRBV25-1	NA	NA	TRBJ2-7	CASSEGLYEQYF	TGTGCCAGCAGTGAGGGGCTATACGAGCAGTACTTC
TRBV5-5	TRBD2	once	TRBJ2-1	CASSPLAGESYNEQFF	TGTGCCAGCAGCCCACTAGCGGGAGAATCCTACAATGAGCAGTTCTTC
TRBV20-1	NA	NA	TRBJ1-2	CSARESGTSNYGYTF	TGCAGTGCTAGAGAATCAGGGACTAGCAACTATGGCTACACCTTC
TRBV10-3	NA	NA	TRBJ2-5	CAISDESETQYF	TGTGCCATCAGTGATGAAAGCGAGACCCAGTACTTC
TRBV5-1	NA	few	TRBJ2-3	CASNVGGVDTQYF	TGCGCCAGCAACGTGGGGGGAGTGGATACGCAGTATTTT
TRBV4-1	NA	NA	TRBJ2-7	CASSQDVGFFSYEQYF	TGCGCCAGCAGCCAAGATGTAGGTTTTTTTTCCTACGAGCAGTACTTC
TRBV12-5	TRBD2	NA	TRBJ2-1	CATRLAAGYNEQFF	TGTGCTACCCGACTAGCGGCGGGGTACAATGAGCAGTTCTTC
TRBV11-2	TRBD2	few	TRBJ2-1	CASSPPPLLAGGPNEQFF	TGTGCCAGCAGCCCCCCTCCCCTCCTAGCGGGAGGGCCCAATGAGCAGTTCTTC